The sequence of this T cell receptor (beta chain) was determined in a study of identical twins. Template switching, a step in the protocol, added a universal primer site, and cDNA carried unique molecular identifiers. In TCRdb, the 5' RACE reads were re-called with MiXCR into one record per CDR3 protein. The sample yields 540,000 or so distinct CDR3 sequences, approximately 20% seen once. V lost 6 bases to trimming and J lost 4 bases; unmatched junction nucleotides: 7. The CDR3 has 14 amino acids. These data also formed part of another study, on yellow fever vaccine responses in identical twins.

This receptor was obtained from a woman aged 18-29 years in good health. This chain connects TRBV12-3 or TRBV12-4 to TRBJ2-5; 8 nucleotides align to TRBD1. The sequencing input was CD4+ T cells sorted from blood. Written as DNA, the CDR3 is TGTGCCAGCAGGGACGGACAGGGTTTAGAGACCCAGTACTTC. Translating gives CASRDGQGLETQYF.